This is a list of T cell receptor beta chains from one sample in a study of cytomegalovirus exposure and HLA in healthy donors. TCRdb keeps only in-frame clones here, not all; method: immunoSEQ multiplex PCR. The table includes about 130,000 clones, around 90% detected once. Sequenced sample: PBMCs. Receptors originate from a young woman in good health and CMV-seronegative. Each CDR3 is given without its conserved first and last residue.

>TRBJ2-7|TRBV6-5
ASSLAQGGYEQY
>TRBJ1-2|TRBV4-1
ASSQAGTGSNYGYT
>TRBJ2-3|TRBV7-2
ASSFTQGTTDTQY
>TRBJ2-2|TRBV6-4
ASSDRLAGGPSAGELF
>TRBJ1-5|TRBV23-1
ASSPDRAGGNQPQH
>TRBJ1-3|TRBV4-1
ASSHGDRGSGNTIY
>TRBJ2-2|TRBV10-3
AISESEGGPTGELF
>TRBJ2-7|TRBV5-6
ASSLGSSYEQY
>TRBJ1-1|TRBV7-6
ASSLYSWTEAF
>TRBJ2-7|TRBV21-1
ASTNLHPGVPSYEQY
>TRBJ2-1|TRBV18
ASSPSLAGDYEQF
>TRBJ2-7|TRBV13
ASSPEGQGALYEQY
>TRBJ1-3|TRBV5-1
ASSLAQSSGNTIY
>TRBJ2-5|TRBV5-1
ASREGTGAQETQY
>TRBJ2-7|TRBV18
ASSPRTSGSGEQY
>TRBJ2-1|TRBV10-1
ASSGGTSGYNEQF
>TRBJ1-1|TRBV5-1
ASSSTAGGGDTEAF
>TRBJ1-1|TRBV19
ASSISPGHYTEAF
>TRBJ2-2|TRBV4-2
ASSQASSTGELF
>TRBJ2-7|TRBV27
ATRWGVTYEQY
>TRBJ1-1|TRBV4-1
ASSPHRTGLDLMNTEAF
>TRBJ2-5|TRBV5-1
ASSLGIQGHATQY
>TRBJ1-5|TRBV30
AWSVRQGATQPQH
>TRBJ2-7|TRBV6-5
ASKRGTEYEQY
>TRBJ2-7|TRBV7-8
ASSLYGGEQY
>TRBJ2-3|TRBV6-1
ASSDHRRGTDTQY
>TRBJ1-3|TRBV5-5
ASSLAFGETGNTIY
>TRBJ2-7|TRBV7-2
ASSRDGLRQGNYEQY
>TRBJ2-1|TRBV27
ASSLTRTGNEQF
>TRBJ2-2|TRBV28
ASSPPGLPNTGELF
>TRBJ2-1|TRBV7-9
ASSLRMGGLYNEQF
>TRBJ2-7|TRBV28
ASTAGGGDEQY
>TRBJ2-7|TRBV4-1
ASSQVAGGAYEQY
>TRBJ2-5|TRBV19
ASSIGGQAYQETQY
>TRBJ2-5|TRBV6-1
ASSEAAGERETQY
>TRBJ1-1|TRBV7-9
ASSPFLAF
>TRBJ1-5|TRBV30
AWSPYLSQPQH
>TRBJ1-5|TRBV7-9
ASSSQGVSAIPNQPQH
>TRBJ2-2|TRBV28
ASRSSLAKDTGELF
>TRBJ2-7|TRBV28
ASSRTSGPSYEQY
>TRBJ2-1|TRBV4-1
ASSQVAPLGTSTLNEQF
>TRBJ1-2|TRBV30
AWSVSQIYGYT
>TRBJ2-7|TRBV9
ASSADGRAYEQY
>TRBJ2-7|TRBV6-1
ASSEGRLAGLYEQY
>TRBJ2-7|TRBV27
ASSLGAEGYEQY
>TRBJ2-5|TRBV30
AWSVKSKQETQY
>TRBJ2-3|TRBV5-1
ASRTGWTDTQY
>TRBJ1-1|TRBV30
ASRPEPGNTEAF
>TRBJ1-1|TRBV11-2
ASSLRTGGVGTEAF
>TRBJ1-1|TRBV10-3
AIRQTGANTEAF
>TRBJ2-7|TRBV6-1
ASSEGDRSTYEQY
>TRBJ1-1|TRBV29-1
SVPGQGATEAF
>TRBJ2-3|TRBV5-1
ASSLTGTSATDTQY
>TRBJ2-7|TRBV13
ASSPRDRAYEQY
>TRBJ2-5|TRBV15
ATSRDRLGETQY
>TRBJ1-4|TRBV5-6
ASSFDRGNEKLF
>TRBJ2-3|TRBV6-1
ASSVGLAGPDTQY
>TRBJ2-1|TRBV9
ASSAFHEQF
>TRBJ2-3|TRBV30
AWNVGGPSDTQY
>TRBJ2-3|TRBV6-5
ASREEGTDTQY